The source of this T cell receptor beta chain is a study of identical twins. A single record per CDR3 protein comes from TCRdb applying MiXCR to the 5' RACE reads. This sample carries some 1,600,000 distinct CDR3 sequences, roughly a third of them seen once, and the ten largest clones take over 0.25%. The CDR3 extends over 16 amino acids. Germline trimming cut 5 bases from V and 8 bases from J; bases unmatched to any gene: 10. Germline CDR1 MNHEY, CDR2 SMNVEV (reference sequence). The rearrangement links TRBV27 to TRBJ2-1; 12 bases match TRBD2. The sequenced sample was cord blood. The clonotype comes from a newborn girl in good health. Here the CDR3 reads CASSTPSGRAPHEQFF. The DNA of the CDR3 is TGTGCCAGCAGTACTCCTAGCGGGAGGGCCCCCCATGAGCAGTTCTTC.